These 28 T cell receptor beta chains originate from one sample sequenced in a study of blood T cells in healthy people across ages. A sample-barcoded 5' primer and a J-beta primer mix were used in a second PCR of roughly 6 to 11 cycles. TCRdb recomputed calls from the 5' RACE reads with MiXCR, one row per CDR3 protein. The sample contains hundreds of thousands of distinct CDR3 sequences, around half of which appear only once. Sequences were obtained from blood. The receptor set was obtained from an elderly man in good health.

As concerns this clonotype: The junction and the germline gene differ at one end; a read error may be behind it. The rearrangement uses TRBV18 and TRBJ2-3; D is unresolved. The CDR3 is made up of 12 amino acids. Germline V gene lookup returns CDR1 KGHSH and CDR2 LQKENI. CDR3 sequence reads: CASSPDADTQYF. The DNA of the CDR3 is TGCGCCAGCTCACCGGACGCAGATACGCAGTATTTT. The full variable domain, in which reference TRBV18 and TRBJ2-3 provide the parts outside the CDR3, is NAGVMQNPRHLVRRRGQEARLRCSPMKGHSHVYWYRQLPEEGLKFMVYLQKENIIDESGMPKERFSAEFPKEGPSILRIQQVVRGDSAAYFCASSPDADTQYFGPGTRLTVL.

This clonotype was recorded at least ten times. The CDR3 sequence: CASSLGGVNTGELFF. CDR3 bases: TGTGCCAGCAGCCTGGGGGGGGTGAACACCGGGGAGCTGTTTTTT. The J gene is TRBJ2-2, the V gene TRBV7-9; the match to TRBD2 covers 7 bases. The length of the CDR3 is 15 residues. The V gene end was trimmed by 5 bases and the J gene end by 1 base; junction bases not matched to a gene: 4. Germline CDR1 and CDR2: SEHNR and FQNEAQ (reference sequence).

The chain links TRBV7-8 to TRBJ2-1; 7 bases map to TRBD2. In germline, CDR1 is SGHVS, CDR2 FQNEAQ. This CDR3 has 13 residues. Unmatched junction bases numbered 10, after V lost 8 bases and J lost 9 bases. CDR3 residues: CASHQIASGEQFF. CDR3 sequence (DNA): TGTGCCAGCCACCAGATAGCTAGCGGTGAGCAGTTCTTC.

This chain joins TRBV7-2 and TRBJ2-1; D possibly uses TRBD1 or TRBD2 (6 bases each). Germline V CDR1 and CDR2: SGHTA, FQGNSA. Trimming pared 10 bases from V and 6 bases from J, leaving 19 bases between. The CDR3 contains 14 residues. CDR3 nucleotide sequence: TGTGCCACCCGGCGGTCGGGGGCATCCAATGAGCAGTTCTTC. Its translation: CATRRSGASNEQFF.

The CDR3 reads CASRFLGNIQYF. In DNA form, the CDR3 reads TGTGCCAGCAGATTCCTCGGGAACATTCAGTACTTC. The V call is TRBV12-3 or TRBV12-4, the J call TRBJ2-7; D gene unclear. The last part of the DNA fits TRBJ2-4 better; the J call may be wrong. The CDR3 totals 12 residues.

This clonotype occurred many times. This chain links TRBV7-2 with TRBJ2-7; either TRBD1 or TRBD2 may fit D (5 bases each). Trimming stripped 5 bases from V and 2 bases from J, with 13 bases between. CDR3 length: 14 amino acids. Germline values: CDR1 SGHTA, CDR2 FQGNSA. CDR3 coding DNA: TGTGCCAGCAGCCTTGGGGGAGCGGCCTACGAGCAGTACTTC. Protein: CASSLGGAAYEQYF.

The chain combines TRBV3-1 with TRBJ1-4; TRBD1 is a possible D gene (6 bases). Between the trimmed V and J ends, which lost 4 bases and 7 bases, there was a span of 16 bases. CDR1 and CDR2 from the germline V gene are LGHDT and YNNKEL (reference sequence). This CDR3 is built from 15 residues. The CDR3 loop is CASSPLGGGSEKLFF. In DNA form, the CDR3 reads TGTGCCAGCAGCCCCCTTGGGGGGGGCAGTGAAAAACTGTTTTTT. Looking up the rest from reference TRBV3-1 and TRBJ1-4 gives the full variable domain: DTAVSQTPKYLVTQMGNDKSIKCEQNLGHDTMYWYKQDSKKFLKIMFSYNNKELIINETVPNRFSPKSPDKAHLNLHINSLELGDSAVYFCASSPLGGGSEKLFFGSGTQLSVL.

The chain recombines TRBV12-3 or TRBV12-4 with TRBJ2-1; possibly TRBD1 for D (6 bases). V dropped 6 bases and J dropped 13 bases, with 22 bases sitting between them. This CDR3 region has 14 residues. CDR3 nucleotide sequence: TGTGCCAGCAGCCAAGTAACAGGGTTAGAGACCCAGTTCTTC. Its translation is CASSQVTGLETQFF.

This clonotype was counted between two and nine times. The rearrangement joins TRBV5-6 to TRBJ2-1; 15 bases line up with TRBD2. The length of the CDR3 is 15 residues. The V segment lost 3 bases and the J segment 9 bases; nucleotides outside the gene matches: 4. Germline assignment: CDR1 SGHDT and CDR2 YYEEEE. The chain's CDR3 is CASSSWGLAGGEQFF. CDR3 nucleotide sequence: TGTGCCAGCAGCTCGTGGGGACTAGCGGGAGGTGAGCAGTTCTTC.

The chain links TRBV5-1 to TRBJ2-1; 9 positions agree with TRBD2. From germline, CDR1 is SGHRS and CDR2 YFSETQ. The CDR3 spans 16 residues. With V trimmed by 0 bases and J by 9 bases, 10 bases remained unmatched. The CDR3 here is CASSLDAAGGPAEQFF. The CDR3 coding sequence is TGCGCCAGCAGCTTGGACGCCGCGGGAGGGCCGGCTGAGCAGTTCTTC.

This chain uses TRBV12-3 or TRBV12-4 with TRBJ2-5, with 10 bases aligning to TRBD1. The CDR3 loop spans 13 amino acids. V lost 6 bases, J lost 12 bases, and 10 bases stayed unmatched. In DNA form, the CDR3 reads TGTGCCAGCAGGCGGGGGACAGGGGCCGTCGAGTACTTC. This codes for CASRRGTGAVEYF.

This clonotype appeared a single time. V gene TRBV18 combines with J gene TRBJ2-3, with D hard to call. The CDR3 is 14 amino acids. CDR1 and CDR2 from the germline V gene are KGHSH and LQKENI. The germline V and J ends were trimmed by 6 bases and 1 base, with 11 bases remaining between them. The CDR3 nucleotides read TGTGCCAGCTCCCCCGTGGTGGGCACAGATACGCAGTATTTT. Its protein is CASSPVVGTDTQYF. Full variable domain (remainder filled in from reference TRBV18 and TRBJ2-3): NAGVMQNPRHLVRRRGQEARLRCSPMKGHSHVYWYRQLPEEGLKFMVYLQKENIIDESGMPKERFSAEFPKEGPSILRIQQVVRGDSAAYFCASSPVVGTDTQYFGPGTRLTVL.

This clonotype was seen at least ten times. The junction departs from germline at one end; a sequencing error may be responsible. This chain connects TRBV7-2 to TRBJ2-7; tentatively, D is TRBD1 (5 bases). The CDR3 covers 13 residues. Germline values: CDR1 SGHTA, CDR2 FQGNSA. The CDR3 DNA sequence: TGCGCCAGCAGCTTGGCCAGGGATTACGAGCAGTACTTC. It translates to CASSLARDYEQYF.

This clonotype came up many times. The J gene is TRBJ2-5, the V gene TRBV3-1; D ambiguous. The CDR3 contains 12 residues. V was clipped by 1 base and J by 5 bases, with 5 bases between them. The V gene's germline CDR1 is LGHDT and CDR2 YNNKEL (reference sequence). The CDR3 is CASSQGGETQYF. The CDR3 region has the DNA TGTGCCAGCAGCCAAGGGGGTGAGACCCAGTACTTC.

This chain uses TRBV6-2 or TRBV6-3 with TRBJ1-2, with a possible D match to TRBD1 (5 bases). The CDR3 sequence is 13 residues long. Germline V gene sequence: CDR1 MNHEY, CDR2 SVGEGT. Trimming removed 2 bases from V and 8 bases from J, with 12 bases in between. The CDR3 coding sequence is TGTGCCAGCAGTTACCTGGGGGGTACCGGCTACACCTTC. It translates to CASSYLGGTGYTF.

The genes are TRBV12-3 or TRBV12-4 and TRBJ2-1, with 11 bases that match TRBD2. Trimming cost V 5 bases and J 8 bases; bases outside gene matches: 8. The CDR3 loop spans 15 amino acids. CDR3 region: CASSETSGIDDEQFF. CDR3 sequence (DNA): TGTGCCAGCAGTGAGACTAGCGGGATAGATGATGAGCAGTTCTTC.

The rearrangement links TRBV29-1 to TRBJ2-5, with TRBD1 matching over 8 bases. The CDR3 consists of 12 residues. The J segment lost 11 bases and the V segment lost 5 bases, leaving 10 bases of the junction unmatched. The germline gives CDR1 SQVTM, CDR2 ANQGSEA. CDR3 sequence: CSVRQGRNEQYF. The DNA of the CDR3 is TGCAGCGTTAGACAGGGGCGCAATGAGCAGTACTTC.

This clonotype was seen repeatedly, ten times or more. This chain connects TRBV20-1 to TRBJ2-5; D may be TRBD2 (7 bases). The V and J ends lost 2 bases and 6 bases respectively, with 16 bases between them. Germline V lookup: CDR1 DFQATT, CDR2 SNEGSKA (reference sequence). The length of the CDR3 is 14 residues. The DNA of the CDR3 is TGCAGTGCTAGACCTCAGGGGACTACACAGACCCAGTACTTC. It is translated as CSARPQGTTQTQYF.

The genes are TRBV5-6 and TRBJ2-1; weak D call: TRBD2 (7 bases). CDR3 size: 14 residues. Trimming removed 4 bases at V and 11 bases at J, with 19 bases between. Germline V gene data show CDR1 as SGHDT and CDR2 as YYEEEE. CDR3 DNA sequence: TGTGCCAGCAGCGTACAGGGCTCGGGAGGACAGCAGTTCTTC. This translates into CASSVQGSGGQQFF.

This clonotype was found many times. V usage is TRBV7-2 and J usage is TRBJ2-7; TRBD1 matches 7 bases. The CDR3 has 15 residues. Germline values: CDR1 SGHTA, CDR2 FQGNSA. The trim removed 4 bases at V and 7 bases at J, leaving 13 bases unmatched. CDR3 loop: CASSSLMGPGGEQYF. CDR3 coding DNA: TGTGCCAGCAGCTCCCTTATGGGTCCAGGGGGTGAGCAGTACTTC.

This rearrangement joins TRBV6-5 to TRBJ1-4; D gene unclear. Trimming removed 5 bases at V and 7 bases at J, with 17 bases between. Germline V gene sequence: CDR1 MNHEY, CDR2 SVGAGI. The CDR3 contains 15 residues. CDR3 residues: CASSVGAIPTEKLFF. CDR3 nucleotide sequence: TGTGCCAGCAGTGTCGGAGCCATACCTACTGAAAAACTGTTTTTT.

J is TRBJ2-4 and V is TRBV27; a weak D match, TRBD2 (7 bases). The germline V gene encodes CDR1 MNHEY and CDR2 SMNVEV (reference sequence). The CDR3 consists of 16 residues. V lost 3 bases to trimming and J lost 13 bases, with 25 bases between them. The CDR3 sequence: CASSFGSARAGGQQYF. For the CDR3, the DNA is TGTGCCAGCAGTTTTGGTTCGGCCAGGGCCGGGGGGCAGCAGTACTTC.

This chain connects TRBV20-1 to TRBJ2-5; D may match TRBD1 or TRBD2 (5 bases each). Germline CDR1 DFQATT, CDR2 SNEGSKA (reference sequence). This CDR3 is built from 15 residues. V was shortened by 6 bases and J by 11 bases, with 28 bases between the two germline ends. The CDR3 loop is CSASVGVRGLWEQYF. CDR3 DNA: TGCAGTGCCTCCGTGGGGGTCAGAGGCCTCTGGGAGCAGTACTTC.

The chain links TRBV20-1 to TRBJ1-1, with 10 bases aligning to TRBD1. The CDR3 consists of 17 residues. Germline CDR1 DFQATT, CDR2 SNEGSKA (reference sequence). The V gene end was trimmed by 5 bases and the J gene end by 4 bases; junction bases not matched to a gene: 16. The CDR3 reads CSALHGDRGDLGTEAFF. The CDR3 DNA is TGCAGTGCTTTACACGGGGACAGGGGTGACTTAGGCACTGAAGCTTTCTTT.

This chain connects TRBV4-3 to TRBJ1-4; D is perhaps TRBD1 (5 bases). The CDR3 covers 16 residues. V lost 2 bases to trimming and J lost 3 bases, with 13 bases between them. Per the germline V gene, CDR1 is LGHNA and CDR2 is YSLEER. CDR3 sequence (DNA): TGCGCCAGCAGCCAATACAGACAGCGGGCTAATGAAAAACTGTTTTTT. Its protein is CASSQYRQRANEKLFF.

V is TRBV7-2 and J is TRBJ2-1; D gene uncertain. The J call could be wrong; TRBJ2-7 is a better fit for the DNA end. CDR1 is SGHTA, CDR2 FQGNSA, per germline. CDR3 size: 14 residues. The CDR3 DNA is TGTGCCAGCAGCGCTGATAGCTCCTACAATGAGCAGTACTTC. Its protein product is CASSADSSYNEQYF.

This chain connects TRBV20-1 to TRBJ2-1; a possible D gene is TRBD2 (5 bases). This CDR3 spans 14 amino acids. The V gene lost 5 bases and the J gene lost 6 bases, with 17 bases spanning the gap. The V gene's germline CDR1 is DFQATT and CDR2 SNEGSKA (reference sequence). The CDR3 reads CSALSPGLGNEQFF. Written as DNA, the CDR3 is TGCAGTGCTCTTTCTCCGGGGTTAGGCAATGAGCAGTTCTTC.

V usage is TRBV12-3 or TRBV12-4 and J usage is TRBJ2-7; the D gene is possibly TRBD2 (6 bases). The length of the CDR3 is 17 residues. V was shortened by 8 bases and J by 2 bases, with 25 bases between the two germline ends. This CDR3 reads CASPPKPPGLSAYEQYF. DNA of the CDR3: TGTGCCAGCCCTCCTAAGCCCCCGGGACTGAGCGCCTACGAGCAGTACTTC.